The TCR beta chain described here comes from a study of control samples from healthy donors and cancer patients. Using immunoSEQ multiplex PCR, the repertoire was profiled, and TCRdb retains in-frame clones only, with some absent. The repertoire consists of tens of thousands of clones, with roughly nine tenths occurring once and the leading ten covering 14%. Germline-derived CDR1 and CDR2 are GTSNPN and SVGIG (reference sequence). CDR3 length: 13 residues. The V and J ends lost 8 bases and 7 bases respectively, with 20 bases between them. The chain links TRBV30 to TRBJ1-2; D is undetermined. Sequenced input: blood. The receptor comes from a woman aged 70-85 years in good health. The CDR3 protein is CAGPNKGRFGYTF. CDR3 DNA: TGTGCCGGACCAAATAAAGGGCGTTTTGGCTACACCTTC.